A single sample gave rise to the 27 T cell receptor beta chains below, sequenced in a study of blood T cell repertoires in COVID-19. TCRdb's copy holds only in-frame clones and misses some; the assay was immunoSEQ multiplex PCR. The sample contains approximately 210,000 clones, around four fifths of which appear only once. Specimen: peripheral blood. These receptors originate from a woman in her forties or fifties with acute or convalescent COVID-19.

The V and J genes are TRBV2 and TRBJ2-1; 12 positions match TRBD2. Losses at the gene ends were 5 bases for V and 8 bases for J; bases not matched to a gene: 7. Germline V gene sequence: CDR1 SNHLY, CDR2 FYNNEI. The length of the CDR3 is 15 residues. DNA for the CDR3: TGTGCCAGCAGTATACTAGCGGGAGGCGGGGATGAGCAGTTCTTC. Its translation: CASSILAGGGDEQFF.

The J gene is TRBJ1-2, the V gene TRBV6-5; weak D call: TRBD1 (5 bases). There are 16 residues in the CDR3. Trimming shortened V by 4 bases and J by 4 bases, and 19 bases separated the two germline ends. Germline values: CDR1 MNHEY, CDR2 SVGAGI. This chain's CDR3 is CASSLTEGPDAYGYTF. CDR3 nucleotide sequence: TGTGCCAGCAGTTTGACGGAGGGACCAGACGCCTATGGCTACACCTTC.

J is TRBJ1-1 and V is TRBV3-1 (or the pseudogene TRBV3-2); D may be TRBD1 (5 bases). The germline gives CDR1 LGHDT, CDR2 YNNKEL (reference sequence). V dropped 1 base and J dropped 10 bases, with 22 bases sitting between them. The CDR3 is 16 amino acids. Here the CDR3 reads CASSQAFAGGSPRAFF. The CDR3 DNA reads TGTGCCAGCAGCCAAGCTTTCGCGGGGGGATCCCCTCGAGCTTTCTTT.

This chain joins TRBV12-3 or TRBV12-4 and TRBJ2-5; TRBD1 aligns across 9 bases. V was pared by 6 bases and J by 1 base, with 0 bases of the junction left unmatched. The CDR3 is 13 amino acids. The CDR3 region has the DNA TGTGCCAGCAGGGGACAGGGCCAAGAGACCCAGTACTTC. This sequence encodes CASRGQGQETQYF.

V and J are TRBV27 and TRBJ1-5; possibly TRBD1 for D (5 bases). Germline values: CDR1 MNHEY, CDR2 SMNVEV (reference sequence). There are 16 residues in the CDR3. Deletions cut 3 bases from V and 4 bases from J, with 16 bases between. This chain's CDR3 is CASSLTPLPGNQPQHF. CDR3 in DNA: TGTGCCAGCAGTTTGACACCTCTACCAGGGAATCAGCCCCAGCATTTT.

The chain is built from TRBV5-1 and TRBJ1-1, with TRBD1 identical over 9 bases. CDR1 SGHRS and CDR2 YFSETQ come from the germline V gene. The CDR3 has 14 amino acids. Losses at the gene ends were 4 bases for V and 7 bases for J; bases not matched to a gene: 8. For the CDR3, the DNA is TGCGCCAGCAGCATAGAGACAGGGGGAAGTGAAGCTTTCTTT. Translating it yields CASSIETGGSEAFF.

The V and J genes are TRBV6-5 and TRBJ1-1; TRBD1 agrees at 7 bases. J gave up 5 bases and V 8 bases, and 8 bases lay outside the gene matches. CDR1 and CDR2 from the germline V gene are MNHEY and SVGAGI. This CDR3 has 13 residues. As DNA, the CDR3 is TGTGCCAGCCGAGGTGACAGGGTGACTGAAGCTTTCTTT. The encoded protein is CASRGDRVTEAFF.

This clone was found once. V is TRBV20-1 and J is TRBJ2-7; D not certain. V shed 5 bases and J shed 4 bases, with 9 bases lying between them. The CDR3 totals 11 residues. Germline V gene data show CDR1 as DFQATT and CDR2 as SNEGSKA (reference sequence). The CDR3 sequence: CSAGYKYEQYF. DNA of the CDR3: TGCAGTGCTGGTTACAAGTACGAGCAGTACTTC.

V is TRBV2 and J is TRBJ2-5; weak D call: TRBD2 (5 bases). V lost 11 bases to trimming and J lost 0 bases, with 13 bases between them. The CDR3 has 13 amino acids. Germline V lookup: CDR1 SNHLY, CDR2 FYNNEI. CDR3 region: CAGGPEYQETQYF. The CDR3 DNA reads TGTGCCGGAGGACCTGAGTACCAAGAGACCCAGTACTTC.

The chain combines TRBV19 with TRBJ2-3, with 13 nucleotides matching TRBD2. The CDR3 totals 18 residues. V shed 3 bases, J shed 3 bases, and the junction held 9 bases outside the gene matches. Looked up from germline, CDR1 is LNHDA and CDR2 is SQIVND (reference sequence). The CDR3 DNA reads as TGTGCCAGTAGTATGATACAAACTAGCGGGAGGGTAACAGATACGCAGTATTTT. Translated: CASSMIQTSGRVTDTQYF.

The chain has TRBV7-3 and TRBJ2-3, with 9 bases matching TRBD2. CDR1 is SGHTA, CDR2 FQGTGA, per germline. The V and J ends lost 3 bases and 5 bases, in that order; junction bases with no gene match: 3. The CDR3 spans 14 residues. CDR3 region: CASSFSGSRDTQYF. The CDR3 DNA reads TGTGCCAGCAGCTTTAGCGGGAGTAGAGATACGCAGTATTTT.

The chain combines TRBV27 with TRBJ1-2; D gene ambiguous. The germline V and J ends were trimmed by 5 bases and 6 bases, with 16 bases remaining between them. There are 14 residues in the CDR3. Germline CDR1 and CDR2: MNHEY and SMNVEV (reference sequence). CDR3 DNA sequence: TGTGCCAGCAGTCCGGGAGCGAATCTAAATGGCTACACCTTC. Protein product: CASSPGANLNGYTF.

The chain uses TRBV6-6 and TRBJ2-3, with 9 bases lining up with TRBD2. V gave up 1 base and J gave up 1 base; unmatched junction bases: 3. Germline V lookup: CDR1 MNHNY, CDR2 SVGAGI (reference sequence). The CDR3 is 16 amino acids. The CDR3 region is CASSYLQREGTDTQYF. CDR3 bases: TGTGCCAGCAGTTACTTACAGCGGGAGGGCACAGATACGCAGTATTTT.

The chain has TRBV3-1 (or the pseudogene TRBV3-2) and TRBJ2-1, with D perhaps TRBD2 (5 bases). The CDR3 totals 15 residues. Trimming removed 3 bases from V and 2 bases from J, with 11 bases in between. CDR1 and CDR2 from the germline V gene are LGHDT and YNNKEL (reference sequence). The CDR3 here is CASSHRGLPYNEQFF. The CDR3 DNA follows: TGTGCCAGCAGCCATCGAGGGCTACCCTACAATGAGCAGTTCTTC.

CDR3 sequence (DNA): TGTGCCAGCAGAACAACCCAGGTCCACGAGCAGTACTTC. Its translation: CASRTTQVHEQYF. The genes are TRBV6-5 and TRBJ2-7, with D hard to call. CDR1 MNHEY and CDR2 SVGAGI come from the germline V gene. The CDR3 is 13 residues long. Trimming removed 6 bases from V and 5 bases from J, with 14 bases in between.

This CDR3 reads CASSVGWRERSSYNEQFF. The CDR3 nucleotides read TGTGCCAGCAGCGTAGGATGGCGGGAGAGGAGCTCCTACAATGAGCAGTTCTTC. The chain couples TRBV9 to TRBJ2-1, with 7 nucleotides matching TRBD2. This CDR3 is built from 18 residues. The J segment lost 0 bases and the V segment lost 0 bases, leaving 9 bases of the junction unmatched. The germline V gene has CDR1 SGDLS and CDR2 YYNGEE. The full variable domain, rest sourced from reference TRBV9 and TRBJ2-1, is DSGVTQTPKHLITATGQRVTLRCSPRSGDLSVYWYQQSLDQGLQFLIQYYNGEERAKGNILERFSAQQFPDLHSELNLSSLELGDSALYFCASSVGWRERSSYNEQFFGPGTRLTVL.

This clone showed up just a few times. CDR3 nucleotide sequence: TGTGCCTGGAGTGTAGGGGACTACCACTACGAGCAGTACTTC. It translates to CAWSVGDYHYEQYF. This chain links TRBV30 with TRBJ2-7; TRBD2 matches 7 bases. Trimming cost V 0 bases and J 3 bases; bases outside gene matches: 5. Germline V CDR1 and CDR2: GTSNPN, SVGIG (reference sequence). This CDR3 region has 14 residues.

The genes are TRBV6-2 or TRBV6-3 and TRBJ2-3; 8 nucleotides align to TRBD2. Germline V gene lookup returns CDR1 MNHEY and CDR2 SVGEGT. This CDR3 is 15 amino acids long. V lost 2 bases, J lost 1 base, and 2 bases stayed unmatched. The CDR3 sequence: CASSYGTRGTDTQYF. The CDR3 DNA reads TGTGCCAGCAGTTACGGGACTAGGGGCACAGATACGCAGTATTTT.

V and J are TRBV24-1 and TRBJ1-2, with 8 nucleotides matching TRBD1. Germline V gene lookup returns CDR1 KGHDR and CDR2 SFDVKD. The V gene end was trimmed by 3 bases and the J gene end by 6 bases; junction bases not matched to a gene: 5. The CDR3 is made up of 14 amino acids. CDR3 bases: TGTGCCACCAGTGATCCGGACAGGGAGGATGGCTACACCTTC. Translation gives CATSDPDREDGYTF.

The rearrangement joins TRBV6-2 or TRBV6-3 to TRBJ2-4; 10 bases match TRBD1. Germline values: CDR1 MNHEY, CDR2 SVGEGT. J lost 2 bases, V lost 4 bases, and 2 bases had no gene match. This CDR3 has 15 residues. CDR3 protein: CASSLTGGPKNIQYF. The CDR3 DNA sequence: TGTGCCAGCAGTTTGACAGGGGGCCCCAAAAACATTCAGTACTTC.

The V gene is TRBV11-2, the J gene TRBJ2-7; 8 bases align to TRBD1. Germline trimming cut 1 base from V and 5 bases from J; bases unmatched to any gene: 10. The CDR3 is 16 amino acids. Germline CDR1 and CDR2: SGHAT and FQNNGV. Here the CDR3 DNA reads TGTGCCAGCAGCTTAGGCCCGACAGGGGCTTACCACGAGCAGTACTTC. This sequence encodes CASSLGPTGAYHEQYF.

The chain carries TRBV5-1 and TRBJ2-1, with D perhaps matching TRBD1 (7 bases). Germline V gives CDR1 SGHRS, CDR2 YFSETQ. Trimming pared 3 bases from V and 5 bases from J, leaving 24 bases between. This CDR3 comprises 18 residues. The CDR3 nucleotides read TGCGCCAGCAGCTCACGACCCGGACAGGAGGGGAAGGACAATGAGCAGTTCTTC. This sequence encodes CASSSRPGQEGKDNEQFF.

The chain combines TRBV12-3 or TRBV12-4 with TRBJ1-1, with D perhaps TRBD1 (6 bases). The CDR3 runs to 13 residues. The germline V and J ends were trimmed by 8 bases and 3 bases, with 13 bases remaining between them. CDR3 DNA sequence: TGTGCCAGCTGGGGGGGCTTGGACACTGAAGCTTTCTTT. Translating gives CASWGGLDTEAFF.

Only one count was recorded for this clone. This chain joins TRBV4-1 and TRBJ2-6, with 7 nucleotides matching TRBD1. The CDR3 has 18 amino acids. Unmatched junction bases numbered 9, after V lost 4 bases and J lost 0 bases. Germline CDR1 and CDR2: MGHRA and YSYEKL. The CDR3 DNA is TGCGCCAGCAGCCCTGGACAGGTCTATTCCTCTGGGGCCAACGTCCTGACTTTC. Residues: CASSPGQVYSSGANVLTF.

The CDR3 sequence is CASSEYRTGREQYF. DNA for the CDR3: TGCGCCAGCAGTGAGTACAGGACAGGAAGAGAGCAGTACTTC. V and J are TRBV10-1 and TRBJ2-7; 7 bases map to TRBD1. Trimming took 1 base from V and 7 from J; bases not matched to a gene: 7. The germline V gene encodes CDR1 WNHNN and CDR2 SYGVQD (reference sequence). The CDR3 runs 14 residues.

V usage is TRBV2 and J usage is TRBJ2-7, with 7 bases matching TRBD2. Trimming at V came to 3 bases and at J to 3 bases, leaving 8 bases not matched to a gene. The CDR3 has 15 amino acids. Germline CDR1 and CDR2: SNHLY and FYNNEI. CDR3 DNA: TGTGCCAGCAGTGACTCCGGGGGGTCATACTACGAGCAGTACTTC. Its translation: CASSDSGGSYYEQYF.

CDR3 coding DNA: TGTGCCACCAGCAGAGGAGGGACAGGGGTCTCCTACGAGCAGTACTTC. Its translation: CATSRGGTGVSYEQYF. This sequence joins TRBV15 and TRBJ2-7, with 10 nucleotides matching TRBD1. J gave up 0 bases and V 1 base, and 3 bases lay outside the gene matches. The CDR3 consists of 16 residues. Germline CDR1 and CDR2: LNHNV and YYDKDF (reference sequence).